Shown below are 27 T cell receptor beta chains from a single sample sequenced in a study of cytomegalovirus exposure and HLA in healthy donors. The PCR used 60 Vbeta and 13 Jbeta primers. The data were produced by immunoSEQ multiplex PCR, yet TCRdb's version contains in-frame clones alone and is incomplete. Its clone listing holds approximately 51,000 clones. Sequencing input: PBMCs. The receptor set was obtained from a man aged 40-49 years in good health and CMV-seropositive.

The genes are TRBV5-1 and TRBJ2-3; D may be TRBD1 (8 bases). The CDR3 contains 14 residues. From germline, CDR1 is SGHRS and CDR2 YFSETQ. V dropped 3 bases and J dropped 4 bases, with 12 bases sitting between them. The chain's CDR3 is CASSSGGQADTQYF. CDR3 DNA: TGCGCCAGCAGCTCGGGGGGACAGGCAGATACGCAGTATTTT.

The CDR3 sequence is CASSFGGGQPQHF. The CDR3 region has the DNA TGTGCCAGCAGCTTCGGCGGGGGACAGCCCCAGCATTTT. The chain employs TRBV27 and TRBJ1-5, with D possibly matching TRBD1 (5 bases). CDR3 length equals 13 residues. V lost 6 bases, J lost 7 bases, and 13 bases lay in between. From germline, CDR1 is MNHEY and CDR2 SMNVEV (reference sequence).

The J gene is TRBJ1-2, the V gene TRBV7-9, with 10 nucleotides matching TRBD1. The CDR3 extends over 14 amino acids. Germline V gene sequence: CDR1 SEHNR, CDR2 FQNEAQ (reference sequence). V lost 3 bases and J lost 8; bases outside the gene matches: 6. CDR3 sequence (DNA): TGTGCCAGCAGCTTGACAGGGGGCGCGGACGGCTACACCTTC. Translated: CASSLTGGADGYTF.

CDR3 DNA sequence: TGTGCCAGCAGCTTCCTCTCAGGGGCCCGGTACTTC. Translated, it gives CASSFLSGARYF. The chain uses TRBV5-6 and TRBJ2-5, with a possible D match to TRBD1 (6 bases). The CDR3 is 12 amino acids. V lost 2 bases and J lost 13, with 15 bases in between. The V gene's germline CDR1 is SGHDT and CDR2 YYEEEE. The full variable domain, completed using reference TRBV5-6 and TRBJ2-5, is DAGVTQSPTHLIKTRGQQVTLRCSPKSGHDTVSWYQQALGQGPQFIFQYYEEEERQRGNFPDRFSGHQFPNYSSELNVNALLLGDSALYLCASSFLSGARYFGPGTRLLVL.

The chain links TRBV7-9 to TRBJ1-2; D perhaps matches TRBD1 (5 bases). This CDR3 has 14 residues. The V gene's germline CDR1 is SEHNR and CDR2 FQNEAQ (reference sequence). Trimming pared 7 bases from V and 4 bases from J, leaving 16 bases between. The CDR3 region is CASTRQIPGYGYTF. The DNA of the CDR3 is TGTGCCAGCACCCGACAGATCCCCGGCTATGGCTACACCTTC.

This CDR3 is CASSPGQGLGGYTF. The DNA of the CDR3 is TGTGCCAGCAGCCCGGGACAGGGACTGGGCGGCTACACCTTC. V usage is TRBV11-2 and J usage is TRBJ1-2, with TRBD1 identical over 9 bases. J was trimmed by 8 bases and V by 5 bases; bases with no gene match: 9. The CDR3 runs to 14 residues. The germline V gene has CDR1 SGHAT and CDR2 FQNNGV.

The chain carries TRBV6-5 and TRBJ2-3; 8 bases are a match to TRBD1. Germline values: CDR1 MNHEY, CDR2 SVGAGI. The V segment lost 0 bases and the J segment 3 bases; nucleotides outside the gene matches: 2. This CDR3 contains 15 residues. The CDR3 DNA sequence: TGTGCCAGCAGTTACTCGGACAGGGCGACAGATACGCAGTATTTT. This encodes CASSYSDRATDTQYF.

The rearrangement joins TRBV18 to TRBJ1-2, with TRBD1 identical over 8 bases. The V gene end was trimmed by 3 bases and the J gene end by 6 bases; junction bases not matched to a gene: 6. The CDR3 totals 14 residues. From germline, CDR1 is KGHSH and CDR2 LQKENI. Written as DNA, the CDR3 is TGTGCCAGCTCACCGGAGACAGGGGCTAATGGCTACACCTTC. Translation gives CASSPETGANGYTF.

V usage is TRBV10-3 and J usage is TRBJ2-3, with 9 bases lining up with TRBD2. The CDR3 has 14 residues. The V gene end was trimmed by 8 bases and the J gene end by 2 bases; junction bases not matched to a gene: 5. Germline assignment: CDR1 ENHRY and CDR2 SYGVKD. CDR3 coding DNA: TGTGCCATCTCTATAGCGGGGGCCACAGATACGCAGTATTTT. Its protein product is CAISIAGATDTQYF.

The chain is built from TRBV7-7 and TRBJ2-5, with TRBD2 matching 7 bases. The CDR3 has 12 amino acids. Germline loops: CDR1 SSHAT, CDR2 FNYEAQ (reference sequence). The ends lost 8 bases at V and 5 bases at J; junction bases unmatched: 5. CDR3 sequence (DNA): TGTGCCAGCGGCAGGGAGGGGGAGACCCAGTACTTC. It encodes CASGREGETQYF.

The J gene is TRBJ1-2, the V gene TRBV2, with D hard to call. The germline CDR1 and CDR2 sequences are SNHLY and FYNNEI. The CDR3 consists of 13 residues. With 3 bases removed from V and 3 bases from J, the gap between germline ends came to 8 bases. This CDR3 reads CASSDISYYGYTF. The CDR3 DNA sequence: TGTGCCAGCAGTGATATCTCCTACTATGGCTACACCTTC.

The J gene is TRBJ2-3, the V gene TRBV9; the match to TRBD2 covers 14 bases. The CDR3 spans 20 residues. Germline V lookup: CDR1 SGDLS, CDR2 YYNGEE. V lost 4 bases, J lost 1 base, and 14 bases stayed unmatched. CDR3 DNA sequence: TGTGCCAGCAGCCTCACCGGACTAGCGGGGGGCCGGGGGGGCACAGATACGCAGTATTTT. As protein: CASSLTGLAGGRGGTDTQYF.

The V and J genes are TRBV27 and TRBJ2-2; TRBD2 aligns across 12 bases. V was clipped by 0 bases and J by 10 bases; unmatched bases: 6. Germline assignment: CDR1 MNHEY and CDR2 SMNVEV (reference sequence). CDR3 length: 16 amino acids. CDR3 loop: CASSLSASGRASELFF. In DNA, the CDR3 is TGTGCCAGCAGTTTATCGGCTAGCGGGAGGGCCTCGGAGCTGTTTTTT.

The rearrangement joins TRBV20-1 to TRBJ2-7; no firm D call. CDR1 is DFQATT, CDR2 SNEGSKA, per germline (reference sequence). CDR3 size: 11 residues. Trimming took 5 bases from V and 6 from J, leaving 11 bases between them. CDR3 sequence: CSAELQVEQYF. As DNA, the CDR3 is TGCAGTGCTGAGCTCCAAGTCGAGCAGTACTTC.

The chain employs TRBV28 and TRBJ1-2; possible D gene TRBD1, 6 bases. The length of the CDR3 is 16 residues. Germline CDR1 is MDHEN and CDR2 is SYDVKM. The germline V and J ends were trimmed by 4 bases and 0 bases, with 15 bases remaining between them. The CDR3 reads CASSSAGVGPNYGYTF. CDR3 DNA sequence: TGTGCCAGCAGTTCCGCAGGGGTAGGCCCTAACTATGGCTACACCTTC.

The chain combines TRBV5-6 with TRBJ2-5, with 7 bases fitting TRBD1. CDR3 size: 15 residues. V gave up 0 bases and J gave up 4 bases; unmatched junction bases: 6. Looked up from germline, CDR1 is SGHDT and CDR2 is YYEEEE. For the CDR3, the DNA is TGTGCCAGCAGCTTGGGAGGGGGCGAGGGAGAGACCCAGTACTTC. Its protein is CASSLGGGEGETQYF.

This sequence joins TRBV4-2 and TRBJ2-2; no firm D call. CDR3 size: 16 residues. Trimming stripped 0 bases from V and 0 bases from J, with 8 bases between. The germline CDR1 and CDR2 sequences are LGHNA and YNFKEQ. DNA for the CDR3: TGTGCCAGCAGCCAAGACGCAGGTACGAACACCGGGGAGCTGTTTTTT. Protein: CASSQDAGTNTGELFF.

CDR3 nucleotide sequence: TGTGCCAGTAGTAGGGGGGGACTAGCGGGAGACGACAATGAGCAGTTCTTC. As protein: CASSRGGLAGDDNEQFF. V gene TRBV19 combines with J gene TRBJ2-1, with 14 bases lining up with TRBD2. This CDR3 is built from 17 residues. Per the germline V gene, CDR1 is LNHDA and CDR2 is SQIVND (reference sequence). J was trimmed by 5 bases and V by 4 bases; bases with no gene match: 7. The full variable domain, rest sourced from reference TRBV19 and TRBJ2-1, is DGGITQSPKYLFRKEGQNVTLSCEQNLNHDAMYWYRQDPGQGLRLIYYSQIVNDFQKGDIAEGYSVSREKKESFPLTVTSAQKNPTAFYLCASSRGGLAGDDNEQFFGPGTRLTVL.

CDR3 nucleotides: TGTGCCAGCAGCCCGGGACTAGCGGGGTCCTACAATGAGCAGTTCTTC. Amino acids: CASSPGLAGSYNEQFF. The chain recombines TRBV7-9 with TRBJ2-1, with 13 bases that match TRBD2. Germline-derived CDR1 and CDR2 are SEHNR and FQNEAQ (reference sequence). V lost 5 bases to trimming and J lost 1 base; unmatched junction nucleotides: 2. CDR3 length: 16 amino acids.

The chain couples TRBV6-6 to TRBJ1-1; no reliable D call. The germline V and J ends were trimmed by 6 bases and 1 base, with 6 bases remaining between them. CDR1 and CDR2 from the germline V gene are MNHNY and SVGAGI (reference sequence). CDR3 length: 12 amino acids. The CDR3, as DNA: TGTGCCAGCAGCGGGAGGAACACTGAAGCTTTCTTT. Its protein is CASSGRNTEAFF.

The chain employs TRBV6-6 and TRBJ1-2; TRBD1 might be the D (6 bases). V dropped 6 bases and J dropped 7 bases, with 21 bases sitting between them. Looked up from germline, CDR1 is MNHNY and CDR2 is SVGAGI (reference sequence). CDR3 length: 15 amino acids. CDR3 sequence reads: CASRFTGTPNGGYTF. The CDR3, as DNA: TGTGCCAGCAGATTCACCGGGACACCTAATGGTGGCTACACCTTC.

This chain connects TRBV9 to TRBJ2-7; a possible D gene is TRBD1 (6 bases). In germline, CDR1 is SGDLS, CDR2 YYNGEE. Trimming pared 0 bases from V and 5 bases from J, leaving 18 bases between. The CDR3 sequence is 16 residues long. CDR3 sequence: CASSVGWGPSSHEQYF. The CDR3 region has the DNA TGTGCCAGCAGCGTAGGGTGGGGGCCGTCAAGCCACGAGCAGTACTTC.

DNA for the CDR3: TGTGCCAGTTCCGCGGGAGTATCCTACGAGCAGTACTTC. Protein product: CASSAGVSYEQYF. V and J are TRBV25-1 and TRBJ2-7; 7 bases are a match to TRBD2. V dropped 9 bases and J dropped 1; count of bases not matched to a gene: 6. Germline lookup yields CDR1 MGHDK and CDR2 SYGVNS. CDR3 length: 13 amino acids.

The rearrangement links TRBV18 to TRBJ2-3; 8 positions agree with TRBD2. V lost 3 bases and J lost 9; bases outside the gene matches: 8. This CDR3 is 14 amino acids long. Germline CDR1 reads KGHSH; CDR2 reads LQKENI. DNA of the CDR3: TGTGCCAGCTCACCCGGGGCTAGCGGGCACACGCAGTATTTT. Its translation: CASSPGASGHTQYF.

The chain uses TRBV15 and TRBJ1-2; D is undetermined. CDR3 size: 12 residues. Trimming shortened V by 2 bases and J by 7 bases, and 8 bases separated the two germline ends. The germline CDR1 and CDR2 sequences are LNHNV and YYDKDF (reference sequence). CDR3 sequence: CATSRSGFGYTF. In DNA form, the CDR3 reads TGTGCCACCAGCAGATCGGGGTTTGGCTACACCTTC. Complete variable domain (other parts from reference TRBV15 and TRBJ1-2): DAMVIQNPRYQVTQFGKPVTLSCSQTLNHNVMYWYQQKSSQAPKLLFHYYDKDFNNEADTPDNFQSRRPNTSFCFLDIRSPGLGDTAMYLCATSRSGFGYTFGSGTRLTVV.

The chain has TRBV6-5 and TRBJ2-3; tentatively, D is TRBD2 (7 bases). Per germline, CDR1 MNHEY and CDR2 SVGAGI. Trimming stripped 2 bases from V and 0 bases from J, with 9 bases between. This CDR3 spans 15 amino acids. DNA of the CDR3: TGTGCCAGCAGTTACGGCGGGGGCAGCACAGATACGCAGTATTTT. Amino acids: CASSYGGGSTDTQYF.

The CDR3 reads CASSQSTLDRVEGIQYF. For the CDR3, the DNA is TGCGCCAGCAGCCAATCGACCCTCGACAGGGTAGAGGGCATTCAGTACTTC. This chain links TRBV4-3 with TRBJ2-4; TRBD1 matches at 7 bases. From germline, CDR1 is LGHNA and CDR2 YSLEER. The V segment lost 2 bases and the J segment 9 bases; nucleotides outside the gene matches: 16. This CDR3 has 17 amino acids.